Listed below are T cell receptor beta chains from one sample, sequenced in a study of T cells in localized non-small cell lung cancer. Assay used: immunoSEQ multiplex PCR; TCRdb lists only in-frame clones, some missing. Of over 40,000 clones in the sample, approximately 86% were seen once. Sequenced here: peripheral blood, sampled before any cancer treatment. The origin of the receptors is a woman between 18 and 49 years old with stage III lung adenocarcinoma. Both conserved end residues are part of each CDR3. The listing skips clone size in some rows; elsewhere it reads once, few, many or a size class.

>-|TRBV11-2|TRBJ1-2
CASSLDPTVLYGYTF
>-|TRBV5-6|TRBJ1-1
CASSRGSNTEAFF
>-|TRBV18|TRBJ2-1
CASSPETGSYNEQFF
>-|TRBV4-1|TRBJ1-1
CASSQGTGRATEAFF
>-|TRBV5-4|TRBJ2-1
CASSQGLNNEQFF
>-|TRBV30|TRBJ2-2
CARTGTSGFYGGELFF
>-|TRBV14|TRBJ1-2
CASSQDSGRVRDGYTF
>-|TRBV30|TRBJ1-6
CAWSGGTDNSPLHF
>-|TRBV7-9|TRBJ2-2
CASSFASHGELFF
>-|TRBV5-1|TRBJ2-5
CASSLSATLQETQYF
>-|TRBV7-9|TRBJ2-2
CASSPARGSNTGELFF
>-|TRBV19|TRBJ2-2
CASTSQDRGPGELFF
>once|TRBV7-3|TRBJ2-3
CASSFSIAGGTDTQYF
>-|TRBV9|TRBJ1-3
CASSTSHRGLGNTIYF
>-|TRBV7-6|TRBJ2-1
CASSLGVVQFF
>-|TRBV27|TRBJ2-7
CASTPDRGFYEQYF
>-|TRBV28|TRBJ2-7
CATQRRTLNYEQYF
>-|TRBV29-1|TRBJ2-5
CSVGGVLTQETQYF
>-|TRBV6-1|TRBJ2-5
CASSLRETQYF
>-|TRBV4-3|TRBJ1-3
CASSQSGNTIYF
>-|TRBV5-1|TRBJ2-7
CASSLGTDQEVEQYF
>medium-sized|TRBV9|TRBJ2-2
CASSGRETGELFF
>medium-sized|TRBV6-4|TRBJ2-6
CASSDGDSGANVLTF
>-|TRBV7-3|TRBJ2-5
CASSPSGAETQYF
>-|TRBV25-1|TRBJ1-1
CASGGGNTEAFF
>few|TRBV29-1|TRBJ2-7
CSVVTGYGVYEQYF
>-|TRBV25-1|TRBJ1-6
CASSEWGQSIHF
>-|TRBV5-1|TRBJ2-1
CASSLGRGNEQFF
>-|TRBV12-5|TRBJ1-5
CASGLQGGQPQHF
>-|TRBV18|TRBJ1-3
CASSPRSTVSGNTIYF
>-|TRBV29-1|TRBJ2-5
CSASGWTGGETQYF
>-|TRBV2|TRBJ2-7
CATRPLGYEQYF
>-|TRBV7-9|TRBJ1-4
CASSATMDGKLFF
>-|TRBV30|TRBJ1-2
CAWTVTNYGYTF
>-|TRBV4-1|TRBJ2-3
CASSQTYSATDTQYF
>-|TRBV13|TRBJ2-5
CASSLESLQGAKTQYF
>-|TRBV7-7|TRBJ2-5
CASSFPPGQGETQYF
>-|TRBV5-4|TRBJ1-5
CASSLAGNGQPQHF
>-|TRBV4-1|TRBJ1-1
CASSQVSTTEAFF
>once|TRBV7-9|TRBJ2-5
CASSLVGETQYF
>once|TRBV13|TRBJ1-2
CASSPNRGPDGYTF
>-|TRBV5-4|TRBJ2-2
CASSTHRAGTGELFF
>-|TRBV12-2|TRBJ2-5
CASRLVETKGKTQYF
>-|TRBV5-4|TRBJ1-4
CASSAGPGEGKLFF
>-|TRBV9|TRBJ1-5
CASSVDAGIYQPQHF